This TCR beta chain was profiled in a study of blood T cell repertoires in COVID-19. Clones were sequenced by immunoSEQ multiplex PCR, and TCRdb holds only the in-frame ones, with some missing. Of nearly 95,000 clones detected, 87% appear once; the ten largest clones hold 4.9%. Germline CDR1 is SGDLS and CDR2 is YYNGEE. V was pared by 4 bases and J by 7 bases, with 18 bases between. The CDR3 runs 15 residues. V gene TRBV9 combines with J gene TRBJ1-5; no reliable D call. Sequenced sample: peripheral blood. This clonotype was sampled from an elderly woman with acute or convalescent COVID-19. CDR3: CASSKESGYDQPQHF. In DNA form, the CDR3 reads TGTGCCAGCAGCAAAGAGTCGGGGTATGACCAGCCCCAGCATTTT.